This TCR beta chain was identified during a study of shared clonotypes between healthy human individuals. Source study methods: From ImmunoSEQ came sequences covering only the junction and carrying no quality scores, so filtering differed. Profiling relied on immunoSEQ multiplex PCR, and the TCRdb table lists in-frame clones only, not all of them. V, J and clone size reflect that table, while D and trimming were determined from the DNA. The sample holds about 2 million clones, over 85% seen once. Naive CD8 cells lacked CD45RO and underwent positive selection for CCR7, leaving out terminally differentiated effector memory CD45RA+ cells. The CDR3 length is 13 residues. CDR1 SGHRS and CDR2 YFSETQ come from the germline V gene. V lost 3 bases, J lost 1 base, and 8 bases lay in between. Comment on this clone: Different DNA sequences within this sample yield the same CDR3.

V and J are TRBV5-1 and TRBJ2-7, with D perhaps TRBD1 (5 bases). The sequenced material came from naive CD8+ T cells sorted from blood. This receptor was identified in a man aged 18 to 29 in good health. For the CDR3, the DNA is TGCGCCAGCAGCTCCGACAGTTCCTACGAGCAGTACTTC. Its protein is CASSSDSSYEQYF.